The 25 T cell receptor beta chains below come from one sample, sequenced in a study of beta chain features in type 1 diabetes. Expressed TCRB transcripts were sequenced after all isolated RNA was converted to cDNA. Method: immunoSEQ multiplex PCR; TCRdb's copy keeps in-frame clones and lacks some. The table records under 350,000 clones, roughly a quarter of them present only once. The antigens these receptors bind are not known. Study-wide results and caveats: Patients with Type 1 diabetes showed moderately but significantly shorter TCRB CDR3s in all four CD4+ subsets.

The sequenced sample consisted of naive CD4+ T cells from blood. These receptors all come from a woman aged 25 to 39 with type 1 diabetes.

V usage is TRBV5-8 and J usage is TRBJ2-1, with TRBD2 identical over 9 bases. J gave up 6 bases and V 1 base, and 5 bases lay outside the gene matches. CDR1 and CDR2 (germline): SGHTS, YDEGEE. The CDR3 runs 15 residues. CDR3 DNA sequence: TGTGCCAGCAGCTTGCTAGCTAGCGGGGTCAATGAGCAGTTCTTC. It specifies CASSLLASGVNEQFF.

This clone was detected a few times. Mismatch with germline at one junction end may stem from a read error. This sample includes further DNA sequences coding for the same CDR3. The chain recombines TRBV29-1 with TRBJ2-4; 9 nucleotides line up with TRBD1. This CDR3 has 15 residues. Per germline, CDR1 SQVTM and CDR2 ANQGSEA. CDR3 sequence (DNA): TGCAGCGTTGGAGGGACAGGGAAACCCAAAAACATTCAATACTTC. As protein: CSVGGTGKPKNIQYF.

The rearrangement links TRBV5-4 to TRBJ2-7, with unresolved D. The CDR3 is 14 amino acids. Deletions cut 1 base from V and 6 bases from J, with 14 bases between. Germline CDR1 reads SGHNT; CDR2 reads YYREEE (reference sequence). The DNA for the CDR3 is TGTGCCAGCAGCTTGCGACTCACCGGTGGCGAGCAGTACTTC. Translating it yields CASSLRLTGGEQYF.

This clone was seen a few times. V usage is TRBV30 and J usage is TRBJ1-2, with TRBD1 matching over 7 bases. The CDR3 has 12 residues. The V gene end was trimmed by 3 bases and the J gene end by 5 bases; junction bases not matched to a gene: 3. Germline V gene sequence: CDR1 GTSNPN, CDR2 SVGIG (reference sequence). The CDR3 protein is CAWSLGQYGYTF. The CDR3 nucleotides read TGTGCCTGGAGCTTGGGACAGTATGGCTACACCTTC.

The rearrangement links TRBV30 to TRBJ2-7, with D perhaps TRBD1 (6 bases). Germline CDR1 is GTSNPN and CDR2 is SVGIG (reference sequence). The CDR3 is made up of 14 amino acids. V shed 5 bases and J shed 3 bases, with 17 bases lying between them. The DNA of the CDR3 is TGTGCCTGGGGTACAGGGCCACGGGGCTACGAGCAGTACTTC. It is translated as CAWGTGPRGYEQYF.

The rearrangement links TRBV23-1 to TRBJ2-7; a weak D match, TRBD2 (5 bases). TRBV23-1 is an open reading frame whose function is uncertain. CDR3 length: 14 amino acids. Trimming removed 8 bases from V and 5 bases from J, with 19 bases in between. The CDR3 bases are TGCGCCAGCCCTGAGAGGCAGAGAGGGAACGAGCAGTACTTC. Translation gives CASPERQRGNEQYF.

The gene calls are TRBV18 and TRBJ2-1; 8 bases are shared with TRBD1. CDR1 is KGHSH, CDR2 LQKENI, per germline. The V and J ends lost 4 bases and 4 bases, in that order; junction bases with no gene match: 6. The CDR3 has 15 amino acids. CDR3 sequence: CASSLDRVRYNEQFF. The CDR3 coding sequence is TGTGCCAGCTCACTGGACAGGGTGAGGTACAATGAGCAGTTCTTC. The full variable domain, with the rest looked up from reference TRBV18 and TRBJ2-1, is NAGVMQNPRHLVRRRGQEARLRCSPMKGHSHVYWYRQLPEEGLKFMVYLQKENIIDESGMPKERFSAEFPKEGPSILRIQQVVRGDSAAYFCASSLDRVRYNEQFFGPGTRLTVL.

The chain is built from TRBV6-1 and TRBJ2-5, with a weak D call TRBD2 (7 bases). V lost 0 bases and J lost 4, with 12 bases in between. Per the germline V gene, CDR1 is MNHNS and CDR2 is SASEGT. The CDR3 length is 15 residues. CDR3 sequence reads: CASSEAGGRTETQYF. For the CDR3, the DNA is TGTGCCAGCAGTGAAGCGGGGGGGCGCACAGAGACCCAGTACTTC.

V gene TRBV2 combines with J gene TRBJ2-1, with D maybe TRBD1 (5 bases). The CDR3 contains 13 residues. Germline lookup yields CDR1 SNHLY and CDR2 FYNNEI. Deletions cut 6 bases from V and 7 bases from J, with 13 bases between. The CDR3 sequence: CASSTGPSNEQFF. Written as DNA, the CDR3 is TGTGCCAGCAGCACAGGCCCTTCGAATGAGCAGTTCTTC.

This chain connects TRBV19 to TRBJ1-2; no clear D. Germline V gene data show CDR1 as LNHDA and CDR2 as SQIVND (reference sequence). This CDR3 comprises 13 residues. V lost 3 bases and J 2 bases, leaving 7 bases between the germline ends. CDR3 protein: CASSIGMNYGYTF. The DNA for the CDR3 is TGTGCCAGTAGTATCGGGATGAACTATGGCTACACCTTC.

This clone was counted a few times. CDR3 in amino acids: CSVASGQGRYGYTF. The DNA of the CDR3 is TGCAGCGTTGCCTCGGGACAGGGCCGGTATGGCTACACCTTC. The J gene is TRBJ1-2, the V gene TRBV29-1; 9 bases are shared with TRBD1. There are 14 residues in the CDR3. Germline V gene data show CDR1 as SQVTM and CDR2 as ANQGSEA. V dropped 4 bases and J dropped 5; count of bases not matched to a gene: 8.

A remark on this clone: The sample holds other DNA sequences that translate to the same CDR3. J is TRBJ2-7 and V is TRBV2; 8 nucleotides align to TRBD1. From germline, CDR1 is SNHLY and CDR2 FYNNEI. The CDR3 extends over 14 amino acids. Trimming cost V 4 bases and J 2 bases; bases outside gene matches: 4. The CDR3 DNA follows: TGTGCCAGCAGTGGTCAGGGGGCCCCCTACGAGCAGTACTTC. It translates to CASSGQGAPYEQYF.

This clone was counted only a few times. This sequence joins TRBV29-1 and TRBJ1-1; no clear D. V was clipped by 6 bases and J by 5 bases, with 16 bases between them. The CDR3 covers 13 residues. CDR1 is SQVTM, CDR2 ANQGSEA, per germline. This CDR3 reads CSVGLEGGTEAFF. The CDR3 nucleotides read TGCAGCGTAGGCCTAGAAGGTGGGACTGAAGCTTTCTTT.

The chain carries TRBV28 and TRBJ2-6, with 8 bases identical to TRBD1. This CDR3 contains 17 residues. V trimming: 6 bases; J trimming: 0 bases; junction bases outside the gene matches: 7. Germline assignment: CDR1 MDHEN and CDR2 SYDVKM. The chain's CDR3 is CASRQGTGLSGANVLTF. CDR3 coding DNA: TGTGCCAGCAGACAAGGGACAGGCCTCTCTGGGGCCAACGTCCTGACTTTC.

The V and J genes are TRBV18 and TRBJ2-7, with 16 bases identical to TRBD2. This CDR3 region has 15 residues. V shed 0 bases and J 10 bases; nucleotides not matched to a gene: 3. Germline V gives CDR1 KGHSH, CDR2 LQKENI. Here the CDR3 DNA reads TGTGCCAGCTCACCACCGGGACTAGCGGGAGGGATCCAGTACTTC. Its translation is CASSPPGLAGGIQYF.

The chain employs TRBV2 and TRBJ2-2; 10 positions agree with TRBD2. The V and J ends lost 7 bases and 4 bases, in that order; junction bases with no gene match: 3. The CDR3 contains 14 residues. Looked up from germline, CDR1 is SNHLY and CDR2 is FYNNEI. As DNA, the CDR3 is TGTGCCAGCAAGAGCGGGAGGGCCACCGGGGAGCTGTTTTTT. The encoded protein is CASKSGRATGELFF.

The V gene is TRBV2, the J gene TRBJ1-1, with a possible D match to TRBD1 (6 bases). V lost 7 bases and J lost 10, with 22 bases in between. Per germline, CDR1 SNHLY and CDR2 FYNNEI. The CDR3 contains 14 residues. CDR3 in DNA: TGTGCCAGCATACTTGGGAGGGGGGATTTGTCAGCTTTCTTT. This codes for CASILGRGDLSAFF.

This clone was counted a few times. The CDR3 region is CSVERAVYNEQFF. Here the CDR3 DNA reads TGCAGCGTTGAGAGGGCCGTTTACAATGAGCAGTTCTTC. The gene calls are TRBV29-1 and TRBJ2-1, with a weak D call TRBD2 (5 bases). CDR1 and CDR2 from the germline V gene are SQVTM and ANQGSEA. The CDR3 length is 13 residues. Trimming pared 3 bases from V and 4 bases from J, leaving 10 bases between.

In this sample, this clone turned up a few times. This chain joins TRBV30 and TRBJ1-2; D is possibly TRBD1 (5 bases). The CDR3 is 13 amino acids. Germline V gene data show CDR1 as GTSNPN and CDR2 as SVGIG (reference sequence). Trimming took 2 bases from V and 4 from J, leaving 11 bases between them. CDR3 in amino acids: CAWSIGDPYGYTF. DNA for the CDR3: TGTGCCTGGAGTATAGGGGATCCCTATGGCTACACCTTC.

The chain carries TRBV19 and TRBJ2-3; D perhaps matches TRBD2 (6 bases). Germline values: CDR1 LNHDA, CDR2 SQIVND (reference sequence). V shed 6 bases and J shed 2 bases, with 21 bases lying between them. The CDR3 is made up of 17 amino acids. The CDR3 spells CASSHPIPGLNTDTQYF. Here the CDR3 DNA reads TGTGCCAGTAGCCACCCCATCCCGGGACTTAACACAGATACGCAGTATTTT. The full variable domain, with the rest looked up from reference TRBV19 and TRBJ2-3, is DGGITQSPKYLFRKEGQNVTLSCEQNLNHDAMYWYRQDPGQGLRLIYYSQIVNDFQKGDIAEGYSVSREKKESFPLTVTSAQKNPTAFYLCASSHPIPGLNTDTQYFGPGTRLTVL.

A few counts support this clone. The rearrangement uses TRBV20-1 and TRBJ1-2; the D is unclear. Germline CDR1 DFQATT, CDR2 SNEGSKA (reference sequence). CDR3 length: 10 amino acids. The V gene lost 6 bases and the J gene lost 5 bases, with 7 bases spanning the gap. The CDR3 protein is CSAAGYGYTF. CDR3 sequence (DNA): TGCAGTGCGGCGGGTTATGGCTACACCTTC.

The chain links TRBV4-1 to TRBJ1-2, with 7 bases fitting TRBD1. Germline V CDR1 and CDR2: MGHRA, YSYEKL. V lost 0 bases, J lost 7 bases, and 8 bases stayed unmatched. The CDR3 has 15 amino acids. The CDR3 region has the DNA TGCGCCAGCAGCCAAGATCCCGGGACAGAGCTTGGCTACACCTTC. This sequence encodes CASSQDPGTELGYTF.

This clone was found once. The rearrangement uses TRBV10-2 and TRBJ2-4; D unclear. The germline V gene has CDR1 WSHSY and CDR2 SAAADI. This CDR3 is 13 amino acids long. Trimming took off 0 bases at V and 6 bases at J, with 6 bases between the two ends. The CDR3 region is CASSESAGNIQYF. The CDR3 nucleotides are TGCGCCAGCAGTGAGTCGGCAGGAAACATTCAGTACTTC.

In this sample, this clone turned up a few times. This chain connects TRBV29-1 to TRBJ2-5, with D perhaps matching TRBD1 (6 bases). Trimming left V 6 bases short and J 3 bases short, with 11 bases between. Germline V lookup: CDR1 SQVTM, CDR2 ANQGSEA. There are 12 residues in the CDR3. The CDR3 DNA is TGCAGCGTCCGAAGGACAGAAGAGACCCAGTACTTC. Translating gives CSVRRTEETQYF.

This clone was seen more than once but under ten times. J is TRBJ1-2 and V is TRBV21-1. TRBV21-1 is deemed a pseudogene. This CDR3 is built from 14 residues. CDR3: CASRAGSRGYGYTF. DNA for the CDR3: TGTGCCAGCCGCGCGGGGTCGAGGGGTTATGGCTACACCTTC.